This TCR beta chain was observed in a study of T cell repertoires in ileal Crohn's disease. Study at large: At surgery, under 40% of patients smoked, with median disease duration approximately 8 years.

Adults with ileal or ileocolonic Crohn's disease and an indication for resection were eligible. General study results and limits: Active smokers at surgery had more clonal expansions than non-smokers.

V was clipped by 6 bases and J by 4 bases, with 6 bases between them. The CDR3 contains 11 residues. The germline CDR1 and CDR2 sequences are SGHVS and FNYEAQ. Sequencing used immunoSEQ multiplex PCR; TCRdb keeps in-frame clones, though not all of them. The sample lists 4,000 to 6,000 clones, around 73% occurring once. As to this clone: Its antigen is as yet unknown.

The chain combines TRBV7-6 with TRBJ1-1; maybe TRBD1 (5 bases). The sample comprised ileal tissue. The TCR comes from an adult with Crohn's disease. CDR3 loop: CASRGLTEAFF. CDR3 nucleotide sequence: TGTGCCAGCAGGGGGCTCACTGAAGCTTTCTTT.